This T cell receptor (beta chain) derives from a study of blood T cell repertoires in COVID-19. Study in general: Italy, Spain and the United States were the sources of the convalescent and acute COVID-19 samples. T cells, B-cell-depleted T cells, or PBMCs supplied cDNA or gDNA.

How the authors handled the data: Reference gene primer amplification gave nucleated cell count estimates. Method: immunoSEQ multiplex PCR; TCRdb's copy keeps in-frame clones and lacks some. The D gene and trimming were derived from the DNA, and the V and J assignments and clone size from that table. The sample consists of tens of thousands of clones, less than 85% of them appearing once. V shed 4 bases, J shed 7 bases, and the junction held 8 bases outside the gene matches. The CDR3 is made up of 16 amino acids. Germline CDR1 MNHEY, CDR2 SMNVEV (reference sequence). This clone was counted only a few times.

This TCR was sampled from an elderly man with active COVID-19. The chain links TRBV27 to TRBJ1-6; 9 bases fit TRBD1. The source material was peripheral blood. CDR3 nucleotides: TGTGCCAGCAGTTCCGGACAGGGGTCGTTCAATTCACCCCTCCACTTT. Its protein is CASSSGQGSFNSPLHF.